The clone carrying this TCR beta chain was seen a few times. What it recognizes is unknown. CDR1 is KGHSH, CDR2 LQKENI, per germline. Trimming at V came to 3 bases and at J to 8 bases, leaving 3 bases not matched to a gene. The length of the CDR3 is 14 residues. Repertoires were generated with immunoSEQ multiplex PCR, while TCRdb's copy carries only in-frame clones and drops some. The profile shows tens of thousands of clones, 90% of them singletons. Cycle 7 day 1, cycle 4 day 1, and baseline were the timepoints at which blood was sampled. This entry is derived from a study of OX40 agonist ivuxolimab in advanced cancers. About the study: Among those enrolled, mean age was roughly 62 years (range about 23 to 79) and less than 90% were male. Patients with prior anti-PD-1, anti-PD-L1 or anti-CTLA-4 therapy were eligible; 35% to 50% had some. Overall study findings and caveats: Low clonal expansion, among the lowest seen, marked partial responders at 0.1-3.0 mg/kg.

The clonotype comes from an adult with an advanced solid tumor such as melanoma, head and neck, liver or kidney cancer. The V gene is TRBV18, the J gene TRBJ1-6, with 8 bases that match TRBD1. This material consisted of CD4+ or CD8+ T cells sorted from blood, taken in a trial of the OX40 agonist ivuxolimab. The CDR3 spells CASSPGQGDSPLHF. The DNA for the CDR3 is TGTGCCAGCTCACCCGGACAGGGTGATTCACCCCTCCACTTT.